Given below is one TCR beta chain in context. The source of the sample is a study of blood T cell repertoires in COVID-19. For the study at large: Samples of COVID-19 (acute and convalescent) were obtained from the United States, Italy and Spain.

The CDR3 contains 15 residues. Germline values: CDR1 SGHVS, CDR2 FQNEAQ. J lost 0 bases, V lost 1 base, and 3 bases had no gene match. TCRdb's table, derived via immunoSEQ multiplex PCR, lists solely in-frame clones and lacks some. This repertoire shows about 110,000 clones, 70% to 90% found once; its top ten account for less than 2.5%. The receptor was derived from a human donor in a cohort sampled during active COVID-19. The chain couples TRBV7-8 to TRBJ2-7; TRBD2 agrees at 7 bases. The sample was peripheral blood. The CDR3 sequence is CASSLGRGSSYEQYF. CDR3 DNA: TGTGCCAGCAGCTTAGGGCGGGGGAGCTCCTACGAGCAGTACTTC. The full variable domain, with the rest looked up from reference TRBV7-8 and TRBJ2-7, is GAGVSQSPRYKVAKRGQDVALRCDPISGHVSLFWYQQALGQGPEFLTYFQNEAQLDKSGLPSDRFFAERPEGSVSTLKIQRTQQEDSAVYLCASSLGRGSSYEQYFGPGTRLTVT.